These 30 T cell receptor beta chains were all obtained from the same sample, sequenced in a study of shared clonotypes between healthy human individuals. TCRdb keeps only in-frame clones here, not all; method: immunoSEQ multiplex PCR. The sample records over a million clones, approximately 98.5% being singletons. Sequencing was done on a sample of naive CD4+ T cells sorted from blood. Specified subset: CD45RA+ positively selected. The receptors derive from a man in his thirties or forties in good health.

This chain uses TRBV7-9 with TRBJ2-1; D unresolved. The V gene lost 5 bases and the J gene lost 3 bases, with 14 bases spanning the gap. The germline CDR1 and CDR2 sequences are SEHNR and FQNEAQ (reference sequence). This CDR3 is 15 amino acids long. The CDR3 protein is CASSRRHILYNEQFF. The CDR3 nucleotides read TGTGCCAGCAGCCGACGACACATACTCTACAATGAGCAGTTCTTC.

This clone was picked up one time. The rearrangement joins TRBV7-8 to TRBJ2-5, with TRBD2 identical over 7 bases. Germline-derived CDR1 and CDR2 are SGHVS and FQNEAQ. V lost 5 bases and J lost 6; bases outside the gene matches: 15. This CDR3 contains 16 residues. CDR3: CASSPPPFRGLQTQYF. The CDR3 DNA sequence: TGTGCCAGCAGCCCTCCCCCCTTCCGGGGACTACAGACCCAGTACTTC.

This clone has only one observation. The chain recombines TRBV2 with TRBJ2-7; D perhaps matches TRBD2 (6 bases). The CDR3 runs 12 residues. Germline CDR1 is SNHLY and CDR2 is FYNNEI. The V end lost 4 bases, the J end lost 9 bases, and 13 bases lay between the germline ends. The CDR3 region is CASSGGGEVQYF. The CDR3 DNA sequence: TGTGCCAGCAGTGGAGGAGGGGAGGTGCAGTACTTC.

The V call is TRBV30, the J call TRBJ2-7, with 9 bases matching TRBD1. CDR1 and CDR2 (germline): GTSNPN, SVGIG (reference sequence). V shed 4 bases and J 2 bases; nucleotides not matched to a gene: 6. The CDR3 covers 14 residues. CDR3: CAWNRDRVAYEQYF. The DNA for the CDR3 is TGTGCCTGGAACCGGGACAGGGTGGCCTACGAGCAGTACTTC.

About this clone: At one boundary the junction diverges from the germline segment, which might be a read error. This rearrangement joins TRBV30 to TRBJ1-2, with D tentatively TRBD1 (6 bases). Germline values: CDR1 GTSNPN, CDR2 SVGIG (reference sequence). The CDR3 covers 11 residues. The CDR3 region is CSGEAGYGYTF. CDR3 coding DNA: TGCTCAGGGGAGGCGGGCTATGGCTACACCTTC.

This chain uses TRBV11-3 with TRBJ1-2, with a weak D call TRBD1 (5 bases). The CDR3 has 13 residues. Germline-derived CDR1 and CDR2 are SGHNT and YENEEA. V lost 1 base to trimming and J lost 5 bases, with 8 bases between them. This CDR3 reads CASSLAGQYGYTF. CDR3 DNA sequence: TGTGCCAGCAGCTTAGCGGGGCAATATGGCTACACCTTC.

This sequence joins TRBV7-2 and TRBJ1-1, with TRBD1 matching 8 bases. Germline V gene data show CDR1 as SGHTA and CDR2 as FQGNSA. The CDR3 loop spans 17 amino acids. V trimming: 2 bases; J trimming: 6 bases; junction bases outside the gene matches: 14. The CDR3 region is CASSLKRAGGGSAEAFF. Here the CDR3 DNA reads TGTGCCAGCAGCTTAAAGAGGGCAGGGGGCGGGTCGGCTGAAGCTTTCTTT.

The V gene is TRBV18, the J gene TRBJ1-1, with D possibly being TRBD1 (5 bases). The V gene lost 3 bases and the J gene lost 1 base, with 15 bases spanning the gap. CDR1 is KGHSH, CDR2 LQKENI, per germline. The CDR3 sequence is 16 residues long. CDR3 amino acids: CASSPRQRSTNTEAFF. In DNA, the CDR3 is TGTGCCAGCTCACCTAGACAGAGAAGTACGAACACTGAAGCTTTCTTT. Variable domain in full (rest from reference TRBV18 and TRBJ1-1): NAGVMQNPRHLVRRRGQEARLRCSPMKGHSHVYWYRQLPEEGLKFMVYLQKENIIDESGMPKERFSAEFPKEGPSILRIQQVVRGDSAAYFCASSPRQRSTNTEAFFGQGTRLTVV.

This chain joins TRBV5-5 and TRBJ2-4; 9 bases agree with TRBD2. This CDR3 spans 16 amino acids. Germline V gene data show CDR1 as SGHKS and CDR2 as YYEKEE (reference sequence). The V and J ends lost 4 bases and 0 bases, in that order; junction bases with no gene match: 5. The CDR3 here is CASSVGLAVAKNIQYF. The DNA for the CDR3 is TGTGCCAGCAGCGTGGGACTAGCAGTAGCCAAAAACATTCAGTACTTC. The variable domain in full, completed from reference TRBV5-5 and TRBJ2-4, reads DAGVTQSPTHLIKTRGQQVTLRCSPISGHKSVSWYQQVLGQGPQFIFQYYEKEERGRGNFPDRFSARQFPNYSSELNVNALLLGDSALYLCASSVGLAVAKNIQYFGAGTRLSVL.

In its sample, this clone was seen a few times. The chain is built from TRBV2 and TRBJ2-4; D is unresolved. Deletions cut 4 bases from V and 0 bases from J, with 7 bases between. The CDR3 is 14 residues long. Germline CDR1 reads SNHLY; CDR2 reads FYNNEI. The CDR3 DNA follows: TGTGCCAGCAGTGTTGGAAAAGCCAAAAACATTCAGTACTTC. It specifies CASSVGKAKNIQYF.

The chain carries TRBV6-5 and TRBJ2-7, with a possible D match to TRBD1 (6 bases). In germline, CDR1 is MNHEY, CDR2 SVGAGI. The V end lost 4 bases, the J end lost 2 bases, and 15 bases lay between the germline ends. This CDR3 comprises 15 residues. The CDR3 bases are TGTGCCAGCAGTTTAGGACCAGGGGCGACCTACGAGCAGTACTTC. Translation: CASSLGPGATYEQYF.

V is TRBV15 and J is TRBJ2-4; D not resolved. Deletions cut 7 bases from V and 0 bases from J, with 10 bases between. The CDR3 runs 14 residues. CDR1 and CDR2 (germline): LNHNV, YYDKDF (reference sequence). The CDR3 region is CATTGLKAKNIQYF. CDR3 bases: TGTGCCACCACAGGTCTTAAAGCCAAAAACATTCAGTACTTC.

The chain combines TRBV29-1 with TRBJ1-2; D ambiguous. This CDR3 contains 12 residues. V lost 6 bases, J lost 6 bases, and 14 bases lay in between. Germline CDR1 reads SQVTM; CDR2 reads ANQGSEA. The CDR3 here is CSVSFIGDGYTF. The CDR3 region has the DNA TGCAGCGTCAGCTTTATTGGGGATGGCTACACCTTC.

The chain joins TRBV29-1 to TRBJ2-7; 10 nucleotides agree with TRBD1. The CDR3 totals 13 residues. The junction had 3 bases not matched to a gene; V was cut back by 7 bases and J by 0 bases. Germline V gene lookup returns CDR1 SQVTM and CDR2 ANQGSEA. CDR3 protein: CSAGDRGSYEQYF. The CDR3 DNA is TGCAGCGCGGGGGACAGGGGCTCCTACGAGCAGTACTTC.

A note on this clone: The same CDR3 arises from other DNA sequences in this sample as well. The CDR3 DNA reads as TGTGCCAGCAGTGAACCAGGGCTGAACACTGAAGCTTTCTTT. Translation gives CASSEPGLNTEAFF. The V call is TRBV6-1, the J call TRBJ1-1; perhaps TRBD1 as D (5 bases). There are 14 residues in the CDR3. Germline assignment: CDR1 MNHNS and CDR2 SASEGT. Trimming stripped 2 bases from V and 0 bases from J, with 7 bases between.

The chain joins TRBV5-6 to TRBJ2-7; 7 nucleotides line up with TRBD2. The germline gives CDR1 SGHDT, CDR2 YYEEEE. The V segment lost 1 base and the J segment 4 bases; nucleotides outside the gene matches: 8. The CDR3 length is 15 residues. CDR3 coding DNA: TGTGCCAGCAGCTTGAGATGGGAGGGCCTTTACGAGCAGTACTTC. It codes for CASSLRWEGLYEQYF. Based on the CDR3 plus reference TRBV5-6 and TRBJ2-7, the full variable domain is DAGVTQSPTHLIKTRGQQVTLRCSPKSGHDTVSWYQQALGQGPQFIFQYYEEEERQRGNFPDRFSGHQFPNYSSELNVNALLLGDSALYLCASSLRWEGLYEQYFGPGTRLTVT.

The genes are TRBV5-1 and TRBJ2-7; perhaps TRBD2 as D (6 bases). V lost 0 bases and J lost 2, with 15 bases in between. There are 16 residues in the CDR3. Germline values: CDR1 SGHRS, CDR2 YFSETQ. The CDR3 is CASSLVPGLITYEQYF. CDR3 sequence (DNA): TGCGCCAGCAGCTTGGTACCGGGACTGATAACCTACGAGCAGTACTTC.

This chain links TRBV28 with TRBJ2-7; TRBD2 might be the D (5 bases). Trimming left V 3 bases short and J 3 bases short, with 15 bases between. The germline gives CDR1 MDHEN, CDR2 SYDVKM. The CDR3 is 15 amino acids. For the CDR3, the DNA is TGTGCCAGCAGTTTTAGTCCCGGGGTCTTCTACGAGCAGTACTTC. It translates to CASSFSPGVFYEQYF. Based on the CDR3 plus reference TRBV28 and TRBJ2-7, the full variable domain is DVKVTQSSRYLVKRTGEKVFLECVQDMDHENMFWYRQDPGLGLRLIYFSYDVKMKEKGDIPEGYSVSREKKERFSLILESASTNQTSMYLCASSFSPGVFYEQYFGPGTRLTVT.

This rearrangement joins TRBV5-1 to TRBJ1-1, with a possible D match to TRBD1 (5 bases). V lost 4 bases, J lost 4 bases, and 17 bases lay in between. The CDR3 has 15 amino acids. Germline CDR1 is SGHRS and CDR2 is YFSETQ. The CDR3 DNA sequence: TGCGCCAGCAGCCCGGGGAGGGACCGAGCCACTGAAGCTTTCTTT. Translated: CASSPGRDRATEAFF. Supplemented by reference TRBV5-1 and TRBJ1-1, the full variable domain reads KAGVTQTPRYLIKTRGQQVTLSCSPISGHRSVSWYQQTPGQGLQFLFEYFSETQRNKGNFPGRFSGRQFSNSRSEMNVSTLELGDSALYLCASSPGRDRATEAFFGQGTRLTVV.

CDR3 amino acids: CSVALKLGINQPQHF. The CDR3 DNA reads TGCAGCGTGGCTCTGAAGTTGGGAATCAATCAGCCCCAGCATTTT. The chain couples TRBV29-1 to TRBJ1-5; the D is unclear. This CDR3 contains 15 residues. Trimming pared 6 bases from V and 3 bases from J, leaving 18 bases between. Looked up from germline, CDR1 is SQVTM and CDR2 is ANQGSEA.

The chain joins TRBV5-4 to TRBJ2-1, with 8 bases lining up with TRBD2. CDR3 length: 14 residues. V was pared by 4 bases and J by 7 bases, with 7 bases of the junction left unmatched. CDR1 is SGHNT and CDR2 is YYREEE in the germline V gene (reference sequence). Here the CDR3 reads CASSPGLVSNEQFF. Here the CDR3 DNA reads TGTGCCAGCAGCCCGGGACTAGTATCGAATGAGCAGTTCTTC.

J is TRBJ2-2 and V is TRBV9; perhaps D is TRBD1 or TRBD2 (5 bases each). CDR1 is SGDLS and CDR2 is YYNGEE in the germline V gene. There are 14 residues in the CDR3. V lost 5 bases to trimming and J lost 1 base, with 9 bases between them. CDR3 DNA: TGTGCCAGCAGACGGGACCTGAACACCGGGGAGCTGTTTTTT. Translation gives CASRRDLNTGELFF.

This clone was found once. Other DNA sequences in the same sample also yield this CDR3. J is TRBJ2-7 and V is TRBV29-1, with 13 bases lining up with TRBD2. The V segment lost 4 bases and the J segment 6 bases; nucleotides outside the gene matches: 3. Germline V gene sequence: CDR1 SQVTM, CDR2 ANQGSEA. The CDR3 has 13 amino acids. Here the CDR3 reads CSVVGLAGVEQYF. The CDR3 DNA is TGCAGCGTTGTCGGACTAGCGGGAGTCGAGCAGTACTTC.

The rearrangement joins TRBV10-3 to TRBJ2-7; D is undetermined. Germline V CDR1 and CDR2: ENHRY, SYGVKD. This CDR3 contains 12 residues. V lost 6 bases to trimming and J lost 3 bases, with 9 bases between them. The chain's CDR3 is CAISPVYYEQYF. CDR3 bases: TGTGCCATCAGCCCCGTTTACTACGAGCAGTACTTC.

V and J are TRBV9 and TRBJ2-3, with D perhaps TRBD2 (7 bases). CDR1 is SGDLS and CDR2 is YYNGEE in the germline V gene. V dropped 2 bases and J dropped 2 bases, with 18 bases sitting between them. This CDR3 is 17 amino acids long. The CDR3 sequence is CASSVPLGGGNTDTQYF. CDR3 sequence (DNA): TGTGCCAGCAGCGTCCCCTTAGGGGGAGGGAACACAGATACGCAGTATTTT.

The V and J genes are TRBV5-1 and TRBJ2-1, with D possibly being TRBD2 (6 bases). The CDR3 has 13 residues. The V gene lost 5 bases and the J gene lost 6 bases, with 12 bases spanning the gap. Germline-derived CDR1 and CDR2 are SGHRS and YFSETQ. This chain's CDR3 is CASSRGTINEQFF. The CDR3 bases are TGCGCCAGCAGTCGGGGGACCATCAATGAGCAGTTCTTC.

The gene calls are TRBV5-4 and TRBJ2-2; D is uncertain. CDR3 length: 14 amino acids. CDR1 and CDR2 from the germline V gene are SGHNT and YYREEE (reference sequence). Trimming cost V 4 bases and J 1 base, with 8 bases left between them. This chain's CDR3 is CASSLNKNTGELFF. The CDR3 nucleotides are TGTGCCAGCAGCCTAAACAAGAACACCGGGGAGCTGTTTTTT. The variable domain in full, with the rest retrieved from reference TRBV5-4 and TRBJ2-2, is ETGVTQSPTHLIKTRGQQVTLRCSSQSGHNTVSWYQQALGQGPQFIFQYYREEENGRGNFPPRFSGLQFPNYSSELNVNALELDDSALYLCASSLNKNTGELFFGEGSRLTVL.

This clone was observed once. The chain couples TRBV23-1 to TRBJ2-5; 15 bases agree with TRBD2. TRBV23-1 is classed as an ORF, of uncertain function. This CDR3 contains 18 residues. J lost 5 bases, V lost 2 bases, and 9 bases had no gene match. In DNA, the CDR3 is TGCGCCAGCAGTCAACGGACTAGCGGGAGGGCCGGTGGGGAGACCCAGTACTTC. It yields the protein CASSQRTSGRAGGETQYF.

As to this clone: Because the CDR3's place on the DNA is in doubt, the DNA is left out and the CDR3 is given as listed by TCRdb. The gene calls are TRBV29-1 and TRBJ2-7; the table's D call TRBD2 went unverified against the DNA. The length of the CDR3 is 15 amino acids, counting both ends. The V gene's germline CDR1 is SQVTM and CDR2 ANQGSEA. CDR3 in amino acids: CSVESFGSGFYEQYF.

The J gene is TRBJ1-1, the V gene TRBV5-4; D possibly corresponds to TRBD1 (6 bases). Germline V gene lookup returns CDR1 SGHNT and CDR2 YYREEE (reference sequence). Trimming removed 4 bases at V and 3 bases at J, with 16 bases between. The CDR3 length is 15 residues. In DNA form, the CDR3 reads TGTGCCAGCAGCCACGGCAGGGGCGCGGACACTGAAGCTTTCTTT. Amino acids: CASSHGRGADTEAFF.